The entry below describes one T cell receptor beta chain. Its specificity is not known. TCRdb reanalysed the multiplex PCR reads using MiXCR and keeps one entry per CDR3 protein. The table lists some 25,000 distinct CDR3 sequences, roughly 20% of them singletons. Germline loops: CDR1 SEHNR, CDR2 FQNEAQ (reference sequence). The CDR3 is made up of 14 amino acids. V lost 3 bases and J lost 2; bases outside the gene matches: 1. These data come from a study of breast tumors, draining lymph nodes, adjacent tissues. Study-wide findings and caveats: Luminal-like breast cancer showed significantly greater tumor-nontumor repertoire similarity than basal-like breast cancer did. Compared with lymph nodes, tumors were less diverse; compared with nontumor tissue, more. Tumor T cell lymph node origin was a supported hypothesis, not proven.

Sequenced material: breast tumor tissue. The receptor was isolated from a female donor with breast cancer. Some clones in this sample may be carry-over from other donors' samples. The genes are TRBV7-9 and TRBJ1-3; 7 bases line up with TRBD1. Here the CDR3 DNA reads TGTGCCAGCAGCTTCGGACAGGCTGGAAACACCATATATTTT. This sequence encodes CASSFGQAGNTIYF.